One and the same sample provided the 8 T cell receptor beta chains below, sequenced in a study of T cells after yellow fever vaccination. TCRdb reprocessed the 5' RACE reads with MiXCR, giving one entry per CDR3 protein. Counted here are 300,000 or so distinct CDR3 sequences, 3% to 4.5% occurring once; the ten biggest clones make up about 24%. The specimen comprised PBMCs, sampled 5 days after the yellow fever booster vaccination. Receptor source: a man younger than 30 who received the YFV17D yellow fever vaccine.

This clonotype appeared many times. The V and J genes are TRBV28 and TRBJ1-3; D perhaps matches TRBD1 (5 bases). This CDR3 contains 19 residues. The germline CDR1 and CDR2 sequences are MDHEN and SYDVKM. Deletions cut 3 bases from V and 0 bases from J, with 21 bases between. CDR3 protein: CASSFVGTWERTSGNTIYF. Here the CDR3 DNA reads TGTGCCAGCAGTTTTGTAGGGACGTGGGAAAGAACCTCTGGAAACACCATATATTTT.

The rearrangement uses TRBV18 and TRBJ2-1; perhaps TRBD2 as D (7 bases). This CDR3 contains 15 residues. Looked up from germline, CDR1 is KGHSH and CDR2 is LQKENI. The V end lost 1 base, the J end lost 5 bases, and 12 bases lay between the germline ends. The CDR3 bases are TGTGCCAGCTCACCACTTGGGGGGGCCCACAATGAGCAGTTCTTC. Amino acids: CASSPLGGAHNEQFF.

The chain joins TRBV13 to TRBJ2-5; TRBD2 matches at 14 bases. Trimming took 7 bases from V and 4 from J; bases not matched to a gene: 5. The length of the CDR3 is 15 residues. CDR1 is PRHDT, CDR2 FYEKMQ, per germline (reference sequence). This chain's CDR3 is CASTPTSGGAETQYF. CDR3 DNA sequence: TGTGCCAGCACCCCGACTAGCGGGGGGGCAGAGACCCAGTACTTC.

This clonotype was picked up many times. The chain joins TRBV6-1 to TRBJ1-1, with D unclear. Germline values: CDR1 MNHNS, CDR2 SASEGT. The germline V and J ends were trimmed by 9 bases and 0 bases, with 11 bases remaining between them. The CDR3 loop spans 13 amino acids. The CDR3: CASSVGLNTEAFF. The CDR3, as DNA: TGTGCCAGTAGCGTAGGGTTGAACACTGAAGCTTTCTTT.

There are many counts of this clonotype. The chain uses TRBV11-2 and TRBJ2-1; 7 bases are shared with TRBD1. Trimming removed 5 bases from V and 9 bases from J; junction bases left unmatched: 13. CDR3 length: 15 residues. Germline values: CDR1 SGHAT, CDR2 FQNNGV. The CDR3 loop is CASSLRDRLQSEQFF. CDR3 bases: TGTGCCAGCAGCCTCAGGGACAGATTACAAAGTGAGCAGTTCTTC.

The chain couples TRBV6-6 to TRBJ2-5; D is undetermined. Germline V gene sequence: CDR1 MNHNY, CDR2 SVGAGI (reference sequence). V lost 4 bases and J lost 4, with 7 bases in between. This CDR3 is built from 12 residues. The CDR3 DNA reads TGTGCCAGCAGTTCCGAGGCAGAGACCCAGTACTTC. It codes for CASSSEAETQYF.

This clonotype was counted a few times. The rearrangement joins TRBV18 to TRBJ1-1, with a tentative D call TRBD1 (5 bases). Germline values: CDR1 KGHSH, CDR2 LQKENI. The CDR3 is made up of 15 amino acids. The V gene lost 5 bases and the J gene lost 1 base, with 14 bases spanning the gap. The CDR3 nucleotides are TGTGCCAGCTCATCCCTCCCGGGGGAGAACACTGAAGCTTTCTTT. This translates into CASSSLPGENTEAFF.

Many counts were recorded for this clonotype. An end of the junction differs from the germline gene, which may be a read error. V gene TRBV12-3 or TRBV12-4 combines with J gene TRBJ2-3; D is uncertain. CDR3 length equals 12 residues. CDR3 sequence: CASSLLGDTQYF. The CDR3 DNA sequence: TGCGCCAGCAGCTTGTTAGGAGATACGCAGTATTTT.